This entry describes one TCR beta chain. Sequencing was performed with immunoSEQ multiplex PCR; in TCRdb, only in-frame clones are kept and a portion is missing. The sample carries approximately 230,000 clones, about nine tenths recorded once. These data originate in a study of blood T cell repertoires in COVID-19. Study-wide background: T cells, B-cell-depleted T cells, or PBMCs provided the cDNA or gDNA that served as material.

Sequencing was done on a sample of peripheral blood. This receptor was identified in a woman aged 25 to 39 with COVID-19, enrolled during active disease.

The CDR3 nucleotides read TGTGCCAGCAGCTCGGACGGGGGGGAAGAGACCCAGTACTTC. It codes for CASSSDGGEETQYF. V and J are TRBV7-9 and TRBJ2-5; 8 nucleotides align to TRBD2. This CDR3 is 14 amino acids long. The V and J ends lost 4 bases and 3 bases, in that order; junction bases with no gene match: 4. Per germline, CDR1 SEHNR and CDR2 FQNEAQ (reference sequence).